These T cell receptor beta chains were read from a single sample in a study of neoadjuvant anti-PD-1 for oral cavity cancer. Generated by immunoSEQ multiplex PCR, the TCRdb table keeps only in-frame clones and is missing some. Of approximately 6,700 clones listed, over 75% are singletons. This sample comprised PBMCs, obtained before nivolumab (anti-PD-1) treatment. All receptors derive from a person aged 35 to 85 with oral cavity squamous cell carcinoma. The CDR3 runs from the conserved cysteine through the conserved F or W. A D gene is named only where the DNA matches it firmly. Not every row has a clone size; where given, it reads once, few, many or a size class.

NA | TRBJ1-2 | TRBV11-2 | TRBD1 | TGTGCCAGCAGCTTAGATGGGACAGCTTATGGCTACACCTTC | CASSLDGTAYGYTF
NA | TRBJ1-4 | TRBV19 | NA | TGTGCCAGTAGCCCCGGCGGGGGCCGAACTAATGAAAAACTGTTTTTT | CASSPGGGRTNEKLFF
NA | TRBJ1-1 | TRBV7-9 | TRBD1 | TGTGCCAGCAGCTTCCCGGGTCAGGGGGCAAGAGGAACTGAAGCTTTCTTT | CASSFPGQGARGTEAFF
NA | TRBJ1-1 | TRBV4-1 | NA | TGCGCCAGCCTTGGGAGGGGACCTGAAGCTTTCTTT | CASLGRGPEAFF
NA | TRBJ1-5 | TRBV6-6 | NA | TGTGCCAGCAGTTACGGGGGATGGAATCAGCCCCAGCATTTT | CASSYGGWNQPQHF
few | TRBJ2-1 | TRBV9 | TRBD1 | TGTGCCAGCAGCGCCGGGGACAGCAGATACAATGAGCAGTTCTTC | CASSAGDSRYNEQFF
few | TRBJ2-5 | TRBV7-9 | NA | TGTGCCAGCAGCTTCGGACAGGGGGTTAGCGGGGGTCAAGAGACCCAGTACTTC | CASSFGQGVSGGQETQYF
NA | TRBJ1-2 | TRBV6-1 | NA | TGTGCCAGCAGTGAAGAGGCTGGGGGAGGGTATGGCTACACCTTC | CASSEEAGGGYGYTF
few | TRBJ1-2 | TRBV5-1 | TRBD1 | TGCGCCAGCAGCCCGACAGGGACTGATGGCTACACCTTC | CASSPTGTDGYTF
NA | TRBJ2-1 | TRBV5-6 | NA | TGTGCCAGCAGCCTCGCTGGCTATGAGCAGTTCTTC | CASSLAGYEQFF
NA | TRBJ2-1 | TRBV5-8 | NA | TGTGCCAGCAGCTTTGGGCTCCGTGCGAATGAGCAGTTCTTC | CASSFGLRANEQFF
NA | TRBJ1-1 | TRBV6-5 | NA | TGTGCCAGCAGTTACGACCAGGGGATGAACACTGAAGCTTTCTTT | CASSYDQGMNTEAFF
NA | TRBJ2-1 | TRBV19 | TRBD1 | TGTGCCAGTAGTATTACCCGGGGGACAGGGCACAATGAGCAGTTCTTC | CASSITRGTGHNEQFF
NA | TRBJ2-3 | TRBV4-3 | TRBD2 | TGCGCCAGCAGCCAAGATCCCCTAGCGGGGATCGTAGATACGCAGTATTTT | CASSQDPLAGIVDTQYF
NA | TRBJ1-5 | TRBV29-1 | TRBD1 | TGCAGCGTTAGACAGGGCGATCAGCCCCAGCATTTT | CSVRQGDQPQHF
NA | TRBJ1-3 | TRBV5-1 | TRBD1 | TGCGCCAGCAGGGTCTCAAGGGACAGTGGAAACACCATATATTTT | CASRVSRDSGNTIYF
NA | TRBJ2-7 | TRBV5-6 | TRBD1 | TGTGCCAGCAGCAAATCAAGACAGGGAACCTACGAGCAGTACTTC | CASSKSRQGTYEQYF
NA | TRBJ2-2 | TRBV27 | NA | TGTGCCAGCAGTTTAACGGAAAACACCGGGGAGCTGTTTTTT | CASSLTENTGELFF
NA | TRBJ1-4 | TRBV14 | NA | TGTGCCAGCAGCCAAGATCGGGCCAGGGCAGGCGGGGAAAAACTGTTTTTT | CASSQDRARAGGEKLFF
NA | TRBJ1-5 | TRBV4-1 | NA | TGCGCCAGCAGCCAAGGGCAGACTAGCAATCAGCCCCAGCATTTT | CASSQGQTSNQPQHF
NA | TRBJ2-7 | TRBV6-5 | NA | TGTGCCAGCAGTTCGGGACCGGGCGAGGACGAGCAGTACTTC | CASSSGPGEDEQYF
NA | TRBJ2-1 | TRBV7-2 | NA | TGTGCCAGCAACCCGATAAGGTCCCACGGGGAGCAGTTCTTC | CASNPIRSHGEQFF
NA | TRBJ2-1 | TRBV28 | NA | TGTGCCAGCCTGAGGTGGCGCCTAGAAGGCGACAATGAGCAGTTCTTC | CASLRWRLEGDNEQFF
once | TRBJ1-2 | TRBV21-1 | NA | TGTGCCAGCAGCAGAAGACAGGCTGGCTATGGCTACACCTTC | CASSRRQAGYGYTF
once | TRBJ1-5 | TRBV7-2 | NA | TGTGCCAGCAGCCTCGACAGGCGGGGTCAGCCCCAGCATTTT | CASSLDRRGQPQHF
NA | TRBJ1-3 | TRBV6-1 | NA | TGTGCCAGCAGCGTAAGGGAATACATATATTTT | CASSVREYIYF
NA | TRBJ2-5 | TRBV5-6 | TRBD1 | TGTGCCAGCAGCTTGTGGGGACAGGTGTACCAAGAGACCCAGTACTTC | CASSLWGQVYQETQYF
NA | TRBJ2-3 | TRBV7-9 | TRBD2 | TGTGCCAGCAGCTTACCCCCCCGACTAGCGGGCCTCACAGATACGCAGTATTTT | CASSLPPRLAGLTDTQYF
NA | TRBJ2-7 | TRBV10-3 | TRBD1 | TGTGCCATCAGTGAGTCTTGGACAGGGGGCGGCGAGCAGTACTTC | CAISESWTGGGEQYF
NA | TRBJ1-4 | TRBV7-9 | NA | TGTGCCAGCACCAGAGGGGGACAAGAAAATGAAAAACTGTTTTTT | CASTRGGQENEKLFF
NA | TRBJ2-7 | TRBV18 | TRBD1 | TGTGCCAGCTCAACAAGGACAGGGTCCTACGAGCAGTACTTC | CASSTRTGSYEQYF
NA | TRBJ1-2 | TRBV6-5 | NA | TGTGCCAGCAGTTACAACGGGGGGTACTATGGCTACACCTTC | CASSYNGGYYGYTF
once | TRBJ1-1 | TRBV4-3 | NA | TGCGCCAGCAGCCAAGATCCCGGCAACACTGAAGCTTTCTTT | CASSQDPGNTEAFF
few | TRBJ2-2 | TRBV4-2 | TRBD2 | TGTGCCAGCAGCCAAGATGAACTAGCGGGGGGGTACACCGGGGAGCTGTTTTTT | CASSQDELAGGYTGELFF
NA | TRBJ2-3 | TRBV18 | NA | TGTGCCAGCTCCCGGTCGGCACCGAGCACAGATACGCAGTATTTT | CASSRSAPSTDTQYF
NA | TRBJ1-5 | TRBV19 | NA | TGTGCCAGTAGTATAGATCCCCAGCTCAATAGCAATCAGCCCCAGCATTTT | CASSIDPQLNSNQPQHF
NA | TRBJ2-5 | TRBV7-2 | TRBD1 | TGTGCCAGCAGCTTCGACAGGGACCAGACCCAGTACTTC | CASSFDRDQTQYF
NA | TRBJ2-2 | TRBV5-4 | NA | TGTGCCAGCAGCTCCGCCCTCACCGGACCCGGGGAGCTGTTTTTT | CASSSALTGPGELFF
NA | TRBJ2-5 | TRBV5-4 | TRBD2 | TGTGCCAGCAGCTCCCCGGGGGAGGGAGAGACCCAGTACTTC | CASSSPGEGETQYF
NA | TRBJ1-3 | TRBV2 | TRBD1 | TGTGCCAGCAGTGGGGGCACAGGGGCTGGAAACACCATATATTTT | CASSGGTGAGNTIYF
NA | TRBJ1-5 | TRBV30 | NA | TGTGCCTGGAGTGTACACTTCGGTCAGCCCCAGCATTTT | CAWSVHFGQPQHF
NA | TRBJ1-1 | TRBV5-1 | TRBD1 | TGCGCCAGCAGCTTCACAGGGACAGGGGTAGCCTGGGACACTGAAGCTTTCTTT | CASSFTGTGVAWDTEAFF
once | TRBJ1-2 | TRBV7-2 | TRBD1 | TGTGCCAGCAGCTTGACCGGGACAGGGGAAGGTGGCTACACCTTC | CASSLTGTGEGGYTF
NA | TRBJ1-2 | TRBV19 | NA | TGTGCCAGTAGTGTAGGGTTCGGGAACTATGGCTACACCTTC | CASSVGFGNYGYTF
NA | TRBJ1-1 | TRBV5-4 | NA | TGTGCCAGCAGCTTGAGGATGAACACTGAAGCTTTCTTT | CASSLRMNTEAFF
NA | TRBJ1-2 | TRBV5-5 | TRBD1 | TGTGCCAGCAGCGGGGACCACCGGGACAGGACGGATGGCCGAAACTATGGCTACACCTTC | CASSGDHRDRTDGRNYGYTF
NA | TRBJ2-6 | TRBV2 | NA | TGTGCCAGAAACAGGAGAGCCTCTGGGGCCAACGTCCTGACTTTC | CARNRRASGANVLTF
few | TRBJ1-2 | TRBV19 | NA | TGTGCCAGTACTACAGGGACCTATGGCTACACCTTC | CASTTGTYGYTF
NA | TRBJ1-2 | TRBV19 | NA | TGTGCCAGTAGTGAGGATATAGCTCTTAACTATGGCTACACCTTC | CASSEDIALNYGYTF
NA | TRBJ1-2 | TRBV11-2 | NA | TGTGCCAGCAGCTTAGAGTTGGGGCGGTCTCATGGCTACACCTTC | CASSLELGRSHGYTF
NA | TRBJ2-7 | TRBV11-2 | NA | TGTGCCAGCAGCTTATTATCGGATTACGAGCAGTACTTC | CASSLLSDYEQYF
NA | TRBJ1-4 | TRBV7-9 | NA | TGTGCCAGCAGCTTACTTGCCAGGGGATTTAATGAAAAACTGTTTTTT | CASSLLARGFNEKLFF